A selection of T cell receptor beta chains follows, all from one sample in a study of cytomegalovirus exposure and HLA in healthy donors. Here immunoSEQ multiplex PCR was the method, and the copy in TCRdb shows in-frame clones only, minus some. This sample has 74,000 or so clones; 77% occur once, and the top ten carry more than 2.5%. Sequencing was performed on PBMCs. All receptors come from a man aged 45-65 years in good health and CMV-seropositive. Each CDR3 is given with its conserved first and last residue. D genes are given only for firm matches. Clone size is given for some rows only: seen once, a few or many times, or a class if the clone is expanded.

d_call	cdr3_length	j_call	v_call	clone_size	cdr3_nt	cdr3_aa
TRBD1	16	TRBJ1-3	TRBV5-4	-	TGTGCCAGCAGCCAGGGACAGGGGAGCTCTGGAAACACCATATATTTT	CASSQGQGSSGNTIYF
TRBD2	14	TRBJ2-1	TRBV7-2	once	TGTGCCAGCAGACTGACTAGCGGGAGCAATGAGCAGTTCTTC	CASRLTSGSNEQFF
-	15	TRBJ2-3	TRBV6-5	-	TGTGCCAGCAGTTACTGGGCGGGACGCACAGATACGCAGTATTTT	CASSYWAGRTDTQYF
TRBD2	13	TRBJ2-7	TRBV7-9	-	TGTGCCAGCAGCAAGCGGGATCAGGACGAGCAGTACTTC	CASSKRDQDEQYF
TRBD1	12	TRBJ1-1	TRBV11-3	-	TGTGCCAGCAGCCCTGACAGGGCGGTAGCTTTCTTT	CASSPDRAVAFF
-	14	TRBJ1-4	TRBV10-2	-	TGCGCCAGCAGGCGGGATGCAACTAATGAAAAACTGTTTTTT	CASRRDATNEKLFF
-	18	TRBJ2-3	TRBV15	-	TGTGCCACCAGCAGAGATTACGGCCGACTAGTTGGGCCAGATACGCAGTATTTT	CATSRDYGRLVGPDTQYF
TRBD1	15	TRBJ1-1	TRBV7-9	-	TGTTCCAGCAGCTTAGGGCAGGGGGTTGGCACTGAAGCTTTCTTT	CSSSLGQGVGTEAFF
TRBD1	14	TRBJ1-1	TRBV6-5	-	TGTGCCAGCTCAGAGGGACAGCTGAACACTGAAGCTTTCTTT	CASSEGQLNTEAFF
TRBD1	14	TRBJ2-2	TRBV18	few	TGTGCCAGCTCACAGGGACAGACCACCGGGGAGCTGTTTTTT	CASSQGQTTGELFF
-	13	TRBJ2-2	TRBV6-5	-	TGTGCCAGCGGGAGCGGAGTAACCGGGGAGCTGTTTTTT	CASGSGVTGELFF
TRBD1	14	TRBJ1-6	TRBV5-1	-	TGCGCCAGCAGCCACGGACAGGGGAATTCACCCCTCCACTTT	CASSHGQGNSPLHF
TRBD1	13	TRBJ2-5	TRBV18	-	TGTGCCAGTTCGCCGGGACAGGAAGAGACCCAGTACTTC	CASSPGQEETQYF
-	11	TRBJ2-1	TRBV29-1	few	TGCAGCGTCCTACCTTACAATGAGCAGTTCTTC	CSVLPYNEQFF
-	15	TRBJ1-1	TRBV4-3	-	TGCGCCAGCAGCCAAGAATGGCCAGCGGCAACTGAAGCTTTCTTT	CASSQEWPAATEAFF
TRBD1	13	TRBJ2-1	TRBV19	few	TGTGCCAGTAGCCCAGACAGGGGACCTGAGCAGTTCTTC	CASSPDRGPEQFF
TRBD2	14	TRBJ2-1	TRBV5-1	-	TGCGCCAGCAGCTTGGGGCTCCTAGCGGATGAGCAGTTCTTC	CASSLGLLADEQFF
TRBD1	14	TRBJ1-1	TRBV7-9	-	TGTGCCAGCAGCCTCCCCCAGGGGGCCGCTGAAGCTTTCTTT	CASSLPQGAAEAFF
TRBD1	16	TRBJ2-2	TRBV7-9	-	TGTTCCAGCAGCTCGATAGACAGGGCGAACACCGGGGAGCTGTTTTTT	CSSSSIDRANTGELFF
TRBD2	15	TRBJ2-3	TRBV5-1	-	TGCGCCAGCAGCCCAAGGACTAGCGAGTTAGGTACGCAGTATTTT	CASSPRTSELGTQYF
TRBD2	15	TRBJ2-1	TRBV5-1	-	TGCGCCAGCAGCTTGGGGGGGACTACCTACAATGAGCAGTTCTTC	CASSLGGTTYNEQFF
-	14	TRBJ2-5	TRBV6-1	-	TGTGCCGGCAGTGTGGGGGGAGGGGGGGAGACCCAGTACTTC	CAGSVGGGGETQYF
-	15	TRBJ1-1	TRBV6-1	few	TGTGCCAGCGGGAGGGGGTTGGAACGGAGCACTGAAGCTTTCTTT	CASGRGLERSTEAFF
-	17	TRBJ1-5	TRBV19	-	TGTGCCAGTAGTATCTTTCGAAGCACTTATAGCAATCAGCCCCAGCATTTT	CASSIFRSTYSNQPQHF
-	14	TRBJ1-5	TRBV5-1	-	TGCGCCAGCAGCCGAAGTCAGGGGAATCAGCCCCAGCATTTT	CASSRSQGNQPQHF
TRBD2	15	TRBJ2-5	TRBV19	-	TGTGCCAGTAAACCCGGGGCGGGAGAAAGAGAGACCCAGTACTTC	CASKPGAGERETQYF
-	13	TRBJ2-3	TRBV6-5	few	TGTGCCAGCAGTAGGGGGAGCGCAGATACGCAGTATTTT	CASSRGSADTQYF
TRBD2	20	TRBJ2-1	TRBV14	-	TGTGCCAGCAGCCAAACCTCTTCTAGCGGGCAATCTAATCAACACAATGAGCAGTTCTTC	CASSQTSSSGQSNQHNEQFF
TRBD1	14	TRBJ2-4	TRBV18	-	TGTGCCAGCTCTCCCGGGACAGGGGAAAACATTCAGTACTTC	CASSPGTGENIQYF
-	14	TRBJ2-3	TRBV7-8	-	TGTGCCAGCAGCTTATACGGTTCTGAAGATACGCAGTATTTT	CASSLYGSEDTQYF
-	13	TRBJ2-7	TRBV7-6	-	TGTGCCAGCAGCTTAGCGCAGGAACAAACGCAGTACTTC	CASSLAQEQTQYF
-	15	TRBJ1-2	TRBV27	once	TGTGCCAGCAGTTCCGCAGGACTGGACTACTATGGCTACACCTTC	CASSSAGLDYYGYTF
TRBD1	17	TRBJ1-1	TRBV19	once	TGTGCCAGGACCGGAGGGGGCCGGAGCCCACAGGACACTGAAGCTTTCTTT	CARTGGGRSPQDTEAFF
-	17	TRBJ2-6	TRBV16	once	TGTGCCAGCAGCCCACAACGGGGGTGGGCTGGGGCCAACGTCCTGACTTTC	CASSPQRGWAGANVLTF
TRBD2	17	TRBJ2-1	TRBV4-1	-	TGCGCCAGCAGCCAATGGGGACTAGCGGGAGTGGGCGATGAGCAGTTCTTC	CASSQWGLAGVGDEQFF
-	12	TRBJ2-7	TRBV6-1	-	TGTGCCAGCAGTGGTGGGCCCTACGAGCAGTACTTC	CASSGGPYEQYF
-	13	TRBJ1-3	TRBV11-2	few	TGTGCCAGCAGGCGTATCTCTGGAAACACCATATATTTT	CASRRISGNTIYF
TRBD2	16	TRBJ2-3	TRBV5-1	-	TGCGCCAGCAGCGCCGGGACTAGCGGCCGCACAGATACGCAGTATTTT	CASSAGTSGRTDTQYF
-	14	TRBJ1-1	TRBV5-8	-	TGTGCCAGCAGCTTTCTTACAGGGAACACTGAAGCTTTCTTT	CASSFLTGNTEAFF
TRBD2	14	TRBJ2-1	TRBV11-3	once	TGTGCCAGCAGCCGACTAGCGGGAGTAGGTGAGCAGTTCTTC	CASSRLAGVGEQFF
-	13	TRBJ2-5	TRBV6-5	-	TGTGCCAGCAGCCCGGGAGTTCAAGAGACCCAGTACTTC	CASSPGVQETQYF
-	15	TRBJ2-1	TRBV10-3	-	TGTGCCATCACCTCGTTGGGGACGGGGGAAAATGAGCAGTTCTTC	CAITSLGTGENEQFF
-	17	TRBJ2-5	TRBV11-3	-	TGTGCCAGCAGCTTAGGTCTTGGGCTGCCTTCCCAAGAGACCCAGTACTTC	CASSLGLGLPSQETQYF
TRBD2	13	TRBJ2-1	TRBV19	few	TGTGCCAGTCGACGACTAGCGGGGGATGAGCAGTTCTTC	CASRRLAGDEQFF
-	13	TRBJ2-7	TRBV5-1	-	TGCGCCAGCAGCGCGGACAGTAAATACGAGCAGTACTTC	CASSADSKYEQYF
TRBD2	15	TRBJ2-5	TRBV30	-	TGTGCCTGGAGTGTGGGACTAGCGGTCTCAGAGACCCAGTACTTC	CAWSVGLAVSETQYF
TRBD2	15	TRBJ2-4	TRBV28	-	TGTGCCAGCAACCGAGCGGGAGGGCCTGGGAACATCCAGTACTTC	CASNRAGGPGNIQYF
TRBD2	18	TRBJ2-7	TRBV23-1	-	TGCGCCAGCAGCCCTTTCGGCGCGAAGACTAGCGTTCCCTACGAGCAGTACTTC	CASSPFGAKTSVPYEQYF
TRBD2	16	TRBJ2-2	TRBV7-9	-	TGTTCCAGCAGCTCCTGGAGCGGGAGGGCCCTCGGGGAGCTGTTTTTT	CSSSSWSGRALGELFF